Sequencing of this TCR beta chain was carried out in a study of CD8 T cells in Susac syndrome. Whole-study results and caveats: CD8+ clones in Susac expanded most in TEMRA cells and active patients.

Random hexamers were used to reverse transcribe an amount of about 0.5 to 1 ug RNA. Amplification of TCR beta CDR3 used immunoSEQ multiplex PCR across 54 Vbeta and 13 Jbeta. TCRdb re-analysed the immunoSEQ multiplex PCR reads in MiXCR, keeping a single row per CDR3 protein. The sample lists about 100,000 distinct CDR3 sequences; approximately 95% were seen once. Remarks on this clonotype: Antigen specificity is unknown.

CD8+ and CD4+ T cells from blood underwent TCR beta sequencing, which was carried out in a high-throughput format. In contrast to the negatively isolated CD8+ and CD4+ T cells, TEMRA cells were FACS-enriched. The CDR3 length is 15 residues. The V gene end was trimmed by 4 bases and the J gene end by 7 bases; junction bases not matched to a gene: 13. Per germline, CDR1 DFQATT and CDR2 SNEGSKA (reference sequence). This clonotype was sampled from a human donor with Susac syndrome. Sequencing used CD8+ T cells from PBMCs. This chain links TRBV20-1 with TRBJ2-1; 7 positions match TRBD2. This CDR3 is CSAKGGRTPKNEQFF. In DNA, the CDR3 is TGCAGTGCTAAGGGCGGGAGAACCCCTAAGAATGAGCAGTTCTTC.